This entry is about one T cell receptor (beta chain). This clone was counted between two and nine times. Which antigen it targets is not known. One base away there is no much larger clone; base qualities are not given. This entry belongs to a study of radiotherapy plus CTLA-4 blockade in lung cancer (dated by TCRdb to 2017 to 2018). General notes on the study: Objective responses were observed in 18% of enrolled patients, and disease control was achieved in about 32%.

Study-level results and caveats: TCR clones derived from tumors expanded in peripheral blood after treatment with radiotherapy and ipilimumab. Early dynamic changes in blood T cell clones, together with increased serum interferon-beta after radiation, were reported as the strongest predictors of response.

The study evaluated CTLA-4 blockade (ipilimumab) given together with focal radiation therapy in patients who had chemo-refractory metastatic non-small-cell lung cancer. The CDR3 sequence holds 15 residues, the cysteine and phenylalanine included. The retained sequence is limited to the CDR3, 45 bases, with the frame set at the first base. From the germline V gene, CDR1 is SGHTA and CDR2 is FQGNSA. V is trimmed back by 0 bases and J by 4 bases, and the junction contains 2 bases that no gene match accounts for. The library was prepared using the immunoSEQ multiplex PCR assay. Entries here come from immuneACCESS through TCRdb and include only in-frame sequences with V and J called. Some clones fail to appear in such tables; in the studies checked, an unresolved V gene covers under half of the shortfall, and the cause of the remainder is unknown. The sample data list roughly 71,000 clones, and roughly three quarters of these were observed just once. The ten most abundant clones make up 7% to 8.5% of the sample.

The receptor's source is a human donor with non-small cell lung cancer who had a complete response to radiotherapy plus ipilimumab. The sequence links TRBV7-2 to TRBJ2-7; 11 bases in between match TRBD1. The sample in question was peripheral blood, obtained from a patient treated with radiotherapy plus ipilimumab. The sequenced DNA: TGTGCCAGCAGCTTAGCGGGGACAGGGGGGTACGAGCAGTACTTC. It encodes CASSLAGTGGYEQYF.